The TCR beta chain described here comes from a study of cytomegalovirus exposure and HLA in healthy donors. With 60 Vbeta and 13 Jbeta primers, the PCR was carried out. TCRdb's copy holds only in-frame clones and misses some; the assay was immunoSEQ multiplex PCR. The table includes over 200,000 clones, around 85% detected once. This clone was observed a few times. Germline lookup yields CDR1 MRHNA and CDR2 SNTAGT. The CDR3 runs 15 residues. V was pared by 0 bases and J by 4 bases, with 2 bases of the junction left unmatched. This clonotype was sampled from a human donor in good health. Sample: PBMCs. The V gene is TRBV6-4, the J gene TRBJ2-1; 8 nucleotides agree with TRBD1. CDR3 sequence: CASSDSTGGYNEQFF. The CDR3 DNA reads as TGTGCCAGCAGTGACTCAACAGGGGGATACAATGAGCAGTTCTTC.